The next 3 T cell receptor beta chains were all read from a single sample in a study of blood T cell repertoires in COVID-19. Clones were read by immunoSEQ multiplex PCR, and TCRdb kept only the in-frame ones, dropping some. Of 120,000 or so clones in the sample, 79% were seen once. Sequences were obtained from peripheral blood. The receptors were sampled from a middle-aged man with active or convalescent COVID-19.

This clone turned up a few times. The rearrangement joins TRBV9 to TRBJ1-1; 10 bases line up with TRBD1. The CDR3 has 16 residues. V gave up 3 bases and J gave up 3 bases; unmatched junction bases: 8. Germline CDR1 reads SGDLS; CDR2 reads YYNGEE. The CDR3 DNA reads as TGTGCCAGCAGCGCCTTCGGGACAGGGGACGACACTGAAGCTTTCTTT. It codes for CASSAFGTGDDTEAFF.

The rearrangement joins TRBV28 to TRBJ1-5; D is possibly TRBD1 (6 bases). The ends were cut back, 2 bases at V and 7 bases at J, with 12 bases in the middle. Germline lookup yields CDR1 MDHEN and CDR2 SYDVKM. The CDR3 sequence is 14 residues long. The CDR3: CASSLGGGWQPQHF. The DNA of the CDR3 is TGTGCCAGCAGTTTAGGTGGGGGCTGGCAGCCCCAGCATTTT.

The chain has TRBV4-1 and TRBJ1-2; no clear D. The CDR3 consists of 14 residues. V was pared by 4 bases and J by 4 bases, with 13 bases between. CDR1 is MGHRA, CDR2 YSYEKL, per germline. In DNA, the CDR3 is TGCGCCAGCAGCCCGGTTGAGAAACTCTATGGCTACACCTTC. As protein: CASSPVEKLYGYTF.